This is a list of T cell receptor beta chains from one sample in a study of cytomegalovirus exposure and HLA in healthy donors. Sequencing was performed with immunoSEQ multiplex PCR; in TCRdb, only in-frame clones are kept and a portion is missing. The sample has over 150,000 clones, roughly 79% seen once. The sample comprised PBMCs. The receptors here all came from a woman in her forties or fifties in good health and CMV-seropositive. Each CDR3 is given with its conserved first and last residue. The D gene is left open where the match is weak. Size is omitted from some rows. Given values are once, few, many or a class for expanded clones.

abundance,v_gene,d_gene,j_gene,CDR3aa,CDR3nt
.,TRBV2,.,TRBJ2-3,CASNAGIADTQYF,TGTGCCAGCAATGCCGGTATAGCAGATACGCAGTATTTT
once,TRBV29-1,TRBD2,TRBJ2-5,CSVEGTSSQETQYF,TGCAGCGTTGAAGGGACTAGCAGCCAAGAGACCCAGTACTTC
.,TRBV5-1,TRBD2,TRBJ2-5,CASTRGTSGDLETQYF,TGCGCCAGCACCCGGGGAACTAGCGGGGATTTGGAGACCCAGTACTTC
.,TRBV5-5,.,TRBJ1-1,CASSLMFGVNTEAFF,TGTGCCAGCAGCTTGATGTTCGGAGTAAACACTGAAGCTTTCTTT
few,TRBV28,TRBD1,TRBJ1-5,CASRTRQGVGGNQPQHF,TGTGCCAGCAGGACCCGACAGGGGGTAGGCGGCAATCAGCCCCAGCATTTT
.,TRBV9,TRBD1,TRBJ1-3,CASSMRTGNVGNTIYF,TGTGCCAGCAGCATGCGGACAGGGAACGTCGGAAACACCATATATTTT
.,TRBV6-5,TRBD1,TRBJ2-1,CASSSAGTGGRGEQFF,TGTGCCAGCAGTTCTGCCGGGACAGGGGGCCGGGGCGAGCAGTTCTTC
once,TRBV16,TRBD2,TRBJ2-3,CASSQASGGADTQYF,TGTGCCAGCAGCCAAGCTAGCGGGGGAGCAGATACGCAGTATTTT
.,TRBV28,TRBD1,TRBJ1-1,CASSYRGRGLSVTEAFF,TGTGCCAGCAGTTACAGGGGTAGGGGGTTATCCGTCACTGAAGCTTTCTTT
once,TRBV5-4,.,TRBJ1-2,CASSLYIAANYGYTF,TGTGCCAGCAGCTTATACATTGCGGCTAACTATGGCTACACCTTC
.,TRBV18,.,TRBJ2-2,CASSPRHANTGELFF,TGTGCCAGCTCACCCCGACACGCGAACACCGGGGAGCTGTTTTTT
.,TRBV7-9,TRBD2,TRBJ2-7,CASSPSGGAYEQYF,TGTGCCAGCAGCCCTAGCGGGGGGGCCTACGAGCAGTACTTC
once,TRBV6-6,.,TRBJ1-1,CASKVGDTEAFF,TGTGCCAGCAAAGTGGGCGACACTGAAGCTTTCTTT
.,TRBV15,TRBD2,TRBJ2-5,CATSHLAGEETQYF,TGTGCCACCAGCCACCTAGCGGGGGAAGAGACCCAGTACTTC
.,TRBV30,TRBD1,TRBJ1-6,CAWIGGQVNSPLHF,TGTGCCTGGATCGGGGGACAGGTGAATTCACCCCTCCACTTT
.,TRBV19,.,TRBJ1-1,CASSPRAIGSGTEAFF,TGTGCCAGTAGTCCCAGGGCCATCGGGAGCGGCACTGAAGCTTTCTTT
.,TRBV11-1,TRBD2,TRBJ2-1,CASSDTLASYNEQFF,TGTGCCAGCAGCGACACACTAGCGTCCTACAATGAGCAGTTCTTC
.,TRBV5-4,TRBD2,TRBJ2-3,CASSLQLAASTDTQYF,TGTGCCAGCAGCTTGCAACTAGCGGCTAGCACAGATACGCAGTATTTT
.,TRBV7-3,TRBD2,TRBJ2-7,CASSLRGRGMLGLADEQYF,TGTGCCAGCAGCCTGCGGGGGCGGGGCATGTTGGGACTAGCGGACGAGCAGTACTTC
.,TRBV19,.,TRBJ1-2,CASSMGWRGYGYTF,TGTGCCAGTAGTATGGGGTGGAGGGGCTATGGCTACACCTTC
.,TRBV7-2,.,TRBJ1-3,CASSRDRSSSGNTIYF,TGTGCCAGCAGCCGAGACAGATCGAGCTCTGGAAACACCATATATTTT
.,TRBV5-5,.,TRBJ1-1,CASSLGDTEAFF,TGTGCCAGCAGCCTAGGGGACACTGAAGCTTTCTTT
.,TRBV4-3,TRBD2,TRBJ2-3,CASSHGTSGRADTQYF,TGCGCCAGCAGCCATGGGACTAGCGGGAGGGCAGATACGCAGTATTTT
.,TRBV27,.,TRBJ2-5,CASSFTGYETQYF,TGTGCCAGCAGTTTCACAGGGTACGAGACCCAGTACTTC
.,TRBV27,.,TRBJ1-5,CANLYRPRYYQPQHF,TGTGCCAACCTTTACAGGCCAAGATACTATCAGCCCCAGCATTTT
.,TRBV28,TRBD1,TRBJ1-1,CASSSTRDSRRGTEAFF,TGTGCCAGCAGCTCGACCCGGGACAGCCGAAGGGGCACTGAAGCTTTCTTT
once,TRBV9,.,TRBJ2-7,CASSVRQGSYEQYF,TGTGCCAGCAGCGTACGCCAGGGTAGCTACGAGCAGTACTTC
once,TRBV10-1,.,TRBJ2-7,CASSEARAFSEQYF,TGCGCCAGCAGTGAGGCCAGGGCTTTTTCGGAGCAGTACTTC
.,TRBV27,.,TRBJ1-5,CASSNRRSFGNQPQHF,TGTGCCAGCAGTAACAGACGTAGTTTCGGCAATCAGCCCCAGCATTTT
.,TRBV6-1,.,TRBJ1-2,CASSVYSYGYTF,TGTGCCAGCAGTGTCTACAGCTATGGCTACACCTTC
.,TRBV7-2,.,TRBJ2-7,CASSSAAGYEQYF,TGTGCCAGCAGCTCCGCTGCGGGCTACGAGCAGTACTTC
.,TRBV6-5,.,TRBJ2-2,CASSRQAGELFF,TGTGCCAGCAGCAGACAGGCCGGGGAGCTGTTTTTT